This T cell receptor (beta chain) stems from a study of T cell repertoires in cytomegalovirus infection. Study-wide points: CMV-specific HLA-C-restricted TCR beta clonotypes dominated the ex vivo response.

Concerning this clonotype itself: The target antigen is unknown.

MiXCR was run by TCRdb on the reads, yielding one entry per CDR3 protein. Among some 100,000 distinct CDR3 sequences listed, less than 25% were seen once. Germline V gene data show CDR1 as SGHTA and CDR2 as FQGNSA. The CDR3 runs 15 residues. The V and J ends lost 8 bases and 2 bases, in that order; junction bases with no gene match: 11. The V call is TRBV7-2, the J call TRBJ2-5, with TRBD2 matching 7 bases. This TCR was sampled from a human donor in good health (CMV status not recorded). Some clones in this sample may be carry-over from other donors' samples. Material: CD8+ T cells from PBMCs. CDR3 residues: CASAFVAGEQETQYF. DNA for the CDR3: TGTGCCAGCGCCTTCGTGGCGGGGGAACAAGAGACCCAGTACTTC.